This T cell receptor beta chain was documented in a study of vaccination effects on CD4 cells after COVID-19. A note on this clone: Its target is not known.

The V and J ends lost 2 bases and 1 base respectively, with 8 bases between them. The germline gives CDR1 GTSNPN, CDR2 SVGIG (reference sequence). The CDR3 loop spans 13 amino acids. Pools of viral peptides were used by the ViraFEST assay to expand antigen-specific CD4+ T cells ahead of sequencing. Having been cultured for 9 to 11 days, the cells underwent CD4+ T cell isolation. The researchers cultured around 2 million PBMC per well with about 11 IU/ml IL-2 and roughly 9.2 ug/ml peptides. Cultures got half-medium changes with IL-2 on days 3 and 7. Produced via immunoSEQ multiplex PCR; TCRdb's table is partial and in-frame only. The repertoire holds tens of thousands of clones, roughly 80% seen once, with about 2.7% in the top ten. Study-wide results and caveats: After vaccination, at late timepoints, clones induced by infection and by vaccine contracted markedly.

Specimen: CD4+ T cells from PBMCs cultured with HCoV-229E spike peptides, collected before COVID-19 vaccination. The chain carries TRBV30 and TRBJ1-1, with D tentatively TRBD1 (6 bases). The receptor was isolated from a human donor who received a COVID-19 vaccine. CDR3 nucleotides: TGTGCCTGGAGTCGACAGGAGAACACTGAAGCTTTCTTT. This sequence encodes CAWSRQENTEAFF. The whole variable domain, filled in from reference TRBV30 and TRBJ1-1, reads SQTIHQWPATLVQPVGSPLSLECTVEGTSNPNLYWYRQAAGRGLQLLFYSVGIGQISSEVPQNLSASRPQDRQFILSSKKLLLSDSGFYLCAWSRQENTEAFFGQGTRLTVV.